This record looks at one TCR beta chain sequence and its context. The data originate from a study of blood T cell repertoires in COVID-19. Across the whole study: From the United States, Italy and Spain came samples of acute and convalescent COVID-19.

Clinical history as reported by participants underpinned cohort assignment. In the study's own analysis: Reference gene primers were amplified, and this amplification served to estimate nucleated cell counts. Sequenced by immunoSEQ multiplex PCR; TCRdb stores in-frame clones only, minus some. V and J calls and clone size come straight from that table; D and trimming were deduced from the DNA. Among around 250,000 clones listed, 86% were seen once. This CDR3 is built from 14 residues. Trimming took 1 base from V and 4 from J, leaving 10 bases between them. CDR1 and CDR2 from the germline V gene are SEHNR and FQNEAQ (reference sequence).

The sequence came from a woman between 50 and 59 years old who had recovered from COVID-19. Sequenced material: PBMCs or T cells enriched from blood (not recorded which). The chain uses TRBV7-9 and TRBJ1-2; D remains ambiguous. CDR3 sequence reads: CASSLDQHSYGYTF. CDR3 coding DNA: TGTGCCAGCAGCTTAGATCAACATTCCTATGGCTACACCTTC.